This entry concerns a single T cell receptor beta chain. Its target is unknown. These data come from a study of T cells in Graves' hyperthyroidism and ophthalmopathy. Study background: Prior to any treatment, at the point of initial diagnosis, peripheral blood was collected. Study-level points and caveats: A model using 13 V-J features told ophthalmopathy apart from stable hyperthyroidism.

Trimming removed 3 bases at V and 3 bases at J, with 18 bases between. Germline V gives CDR1 SGHRS, CDR2 YFSETQ. The length of the CDR3 is 17 residues. The source material, RNA transcripts, was used to amplify TCR beta CDR3 regions. HTBI primers were the set used in a first-round RT-PCR of the TCR CDR3. TCRdb re-called the multiplex PCR reads through MiXCR, storing one row per CDR3 protein. Counted here are about half a million distinct CDR3 sequences, 22% occurring once; the ten biggest clones make up approximately 49%. Subjects with ophthalmopathy showed a Clinical Activity Score no lower than 3, a NOSPECS grade no lower than 4, and a duration shorter than 3 months.

This sequence originates from a woman aged 65 to 85 with Graves' ophthalmopathy. This chain joins TRBV5-1 and TRBJ1-4; the D gene is possibly TRBD1 (5 bases). Material: blood. The CDR3 sequence is CASSSQGSGGANEKLFF. The CDR3 nucleotides read TGCGCCAGCAGCTCCCAAGGCTCGGGGGGGGCTAATGAAAAACTGTTTTTT.